One TCR beta chain is described in this entry. What it recognizes is unknown. Germline CDR1 reads KGHDR; CDR2 reads SFDVKD. The CDR3 runs to 15 residues. V lost 3 bases, J lost 8 bases, and 15 bases lay in between. The data originate from a study of brain T cells in children with intractable seizures. Study observations and caveats: Viral specificity was inferred only from CDR3 similarity; HCMV serostatus was unknown. Pre-surgery blood may have been undersampled, hiding some clones.

Time point noted: blood from clinic visit 5 months post-surgery; TSC patient then seizure free. Only cases whose brain tissue showed the highest T cell transcript signatures were sequenced. At least one anti-epileptic drug was given before surgery. Method: immunoSEQ multiplex PCR; TCRdb's copy keeps in-frame clones and lacks some. The sample includes hundreds of thousands of clones, roughly 93% of them seen just once. The TCR comes from a boy in the first two years of life with tuberous sclerosis and intractable seizures. The chain carries TRBV24-1 and TRBJ1-4; possibly TRBD1 for D (5 bases). Sequenced material: peripheral blood, taken 5 to 6 months after surgery. CDR3 sequence: CATSDPQGGREKLFF. CDR3 DNA: TGTGCCACCAGTGATCCTCAGGGCGGAAGAGAAAAACTGTTTTTT.